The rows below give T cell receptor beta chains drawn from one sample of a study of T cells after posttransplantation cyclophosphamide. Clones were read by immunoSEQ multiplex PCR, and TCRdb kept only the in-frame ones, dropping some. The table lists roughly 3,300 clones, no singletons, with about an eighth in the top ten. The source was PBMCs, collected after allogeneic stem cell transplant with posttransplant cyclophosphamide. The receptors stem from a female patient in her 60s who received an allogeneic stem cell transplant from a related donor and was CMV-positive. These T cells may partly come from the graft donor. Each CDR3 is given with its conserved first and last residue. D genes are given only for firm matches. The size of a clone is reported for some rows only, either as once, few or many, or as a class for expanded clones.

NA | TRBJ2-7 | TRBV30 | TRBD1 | TGTGCCTGGAGTCTCGTGGACAGGGATGTAGGCGAGCAGTACTTC | CAWSLVDRDVGEQYF
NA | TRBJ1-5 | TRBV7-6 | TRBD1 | TGTGCCAGCAGCTTAGAACCCGACAGGGGGCCTTGGCAGCCCCAGCATTTT | CASSLEPDRGPWQPQHF
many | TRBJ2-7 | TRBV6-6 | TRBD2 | TGTGCCAGCACCGGACTAGCGGATACCTACGAGCAGTACTTC | CASTGLADTYEQYF
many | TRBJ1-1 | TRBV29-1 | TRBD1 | TGCAGCGTTGGGACAGGCCTTCTCCTGAACACTGAAGCTTTCTTT | CSVGTGLLLNTEAFF
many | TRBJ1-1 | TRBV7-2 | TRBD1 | TGTGCCAGCAGCGCCGGGACAGGGAACACTGAAGCTTTCTTT | CASSAGTGNTEAFF
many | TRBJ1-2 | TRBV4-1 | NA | TGCGCCAGCAGCCAAGGGTGGGGGACTGTGGAATCGGGCTACACCTTC | CASSQGWGTVESGYTF
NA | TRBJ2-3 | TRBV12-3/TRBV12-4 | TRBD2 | TGTGCCAGCAGCTCCCCCGGGACTAGGACAGATACGCAGTATTTT | CASSSPGTRTDTQYF
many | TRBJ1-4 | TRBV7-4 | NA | TGTGCCAGCAGCTTAGCGGGACGTGACAGGTCACGTGAAAAACTGTTTTTT | CASSLAGRDRSREKLFF
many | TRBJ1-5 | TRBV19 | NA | TGTGCCAGTAGTTTACAGGGTGGACTGCAGCCCCAGCATTTT | CASSLQGGLQPQHF
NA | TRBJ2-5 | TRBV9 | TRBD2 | TGTGCCAGCAGCGTATATGCTAGCGGGGGGGCCCAGGAGACCCAGTACTTC | CASSVYASGGAQETQYF
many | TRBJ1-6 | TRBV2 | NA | TGTGCCAGGGGGAGGATGGACTATAGCTCCTATAATTCACCCCTCCACTTT | CARGRMDYSSYNSPLHF
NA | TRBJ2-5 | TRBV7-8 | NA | TGTGCCAGCAGCTTACTCAGGGAAGAGACCCAGTACTTC | CASSLLREETQYF
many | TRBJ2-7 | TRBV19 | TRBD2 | TGTGCCAGTACCGTTATCCTCCCCAGGACTAGCGGGGGATACGAGCAGTACTTC | CASTVILPRTSGGYEQYF
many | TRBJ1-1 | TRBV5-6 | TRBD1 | TGTGCCAGCAGCTTGGGGGACAGGACTCGAGAAGCTTTCTTT | CASSLGDRTREAFF
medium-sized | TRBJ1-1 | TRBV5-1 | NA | TGCGCCAGCAGCCCGACTGTGGCCACTGAAGCTTTCTTT | CASSPTVATEAFF
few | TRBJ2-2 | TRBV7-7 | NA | TGTGCCAGCAGGTCTAGCGCCCGGGACACCGGGGAGCTGTTTTTT | CASRSSARDTGELFF
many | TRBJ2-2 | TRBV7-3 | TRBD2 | TGTGCCAGCAGGCCGGGGGGGATGAACACCGGGGAGCTGTTTTTT | CASRPGGMNTGELFF
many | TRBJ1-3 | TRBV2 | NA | TGTGCCAGCAGCGTCAGTAAGTCCGCTGGAAACACCATATATTTT | CASSVSKSAGNTIYF
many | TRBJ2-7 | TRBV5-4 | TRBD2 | TGTGCCAGCAGCCGTACAGCGGGAGCCTTTCCCTACGAGCAGTACTTC | CASSRTAGAFPYEQYF
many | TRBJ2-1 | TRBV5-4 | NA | TGTGCCAGCAGCTCAGGGGTGAAGGGGGATGAGCAGTTCTTC | CASSSGVKGDEQFF
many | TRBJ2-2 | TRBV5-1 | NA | TGCGCCAGCAGCTTTTCGGGGGGCGCGGGCACCGGGGAGCTGTTTTTT | CASSFSGGAGTGELFF
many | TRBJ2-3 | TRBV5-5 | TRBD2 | TGTGCCAGCAGCTTGGTCGGGGGGGGCGATACGCAGTATTTT | CASSLVGGGDTQYF